The clone carrying this TCR beta chain was detected a few times. Its target is not known. This sample was included in a study of cytomegalovirus exposure and HLA in healthy donors. Study information: Counted in an early data release were about 85 million unique TCRs from HLA-typed donors. Study-wide findings and caveats: It is likely that the observed cluster of highly shared sequence variants was a sequencing artifact.

The PCR had 60 Vbeta and 13 Jbeta primers. Profiling relied on immunoSEQ multiplex PCR, and the TCRdb table lists in-frame clones only, not all of them. This sample yields tens of thousands of clones, of which approximately 7.1% are seen a single time; approximately 2.5% belongs to the top ten. Trimming shortened V by 4 bases and J by 6 bases, and 9 bases separated the two germline ends. The germline V gene has CDR1 MDHEN and CDR2 SYDVKM. The CDR3 consists of 12 residues. The rearrangement links TRBV28 to TRBJ1-2; D gene unclear. The sequencing input was PBMCs. The source of this sequence is a man between 50 and 59 years old in good health and CMV-seronegative. DNA of the CDR3: TGTGCCAGCAGTTACCCCCGGGATGGCTACACCTTC. This codes for CASSYPRDGYTF.